The 29 T cell receptor beta chains below come from one sample, sequenced in a study of T cell repertoires in cytomegalovirus infection. No antigen is known for these receptors. TCRdb fed the reads into MiXCR, producing one record per CDR3 protein. Of about a million distinct CDR3 sequences in the sample, roughly 31% were seen once. Here the sequenced sample was cultured CD8+ T cells from PBMCs, taken from culture after CMV antigen stimulation. Receptors were obtained from a human donor in good health (CMV status not recorded). Some clones in this sample may be carry-over from other donors' samples.

V usage is TRBV6-6 and J usage is TRBJ1-2, with 11 positions matching TRBD1. Germline V gene data show CDR1 as MNHNY and CDR2 as SVGAGI (reference sequence). This CDR3 contains 16 residues. Losses at the gene ends were 5 bases for V and 4 bases for J; bases not matched to a gene: 9. The CDR3 spells CASSDPGQGDVYGYTF. The CDR3 DNA reads TGTGCCAGCAGTGATCCGGGACAGGGGGATGTCTATGGCTACACCTTC.

This clonotype was detected many times. The V call is TRBV7-2, the J call TRBJ2-7; D gene uncertain. The CDR3 is made up of 14 amino acids. CDR1 is SGHTA, CDR2 FQGNSA, per germline. With 1 base removed from V and 4 bases from J, the gap between germline ends came to 11 bases. The CDR3 protein is CASSLVTVEYEQYF. The CDR3 DNA sequence: TGTGCCAGCAGCTTAGTGACGGTCGAATACGAGCAGTACTTC. The whole variable domain, filled in from reference TRBV7-2 and TRBJ2-7, reads GAGVSQSPSNKVTEKGKDVELRCDPISGHTALYWYRQSLGQGLEFLIYFQGNSAPDKSGLPSDRFSAERTGGSVSTLTIQRTQQEDSAVYLCASSLVTVEYEQYFGPGTRLTVT.

V gene TRBV11-3 combines with J gene TRBJ2-7, with D possibly matching TRBD1 (5 bases). The germline V gene has CDR1 SGHNT and CDR2 YENEEA. V lost 7 bases and J 5 bases, leaving 15 bases between the germline ends. The CDR3 loop spans 13 amino acids. The CDR3 spells CASTAPGYDEQYF. The CDR3 coding sequence is TGTGCCAGCACCGCTCCAGGGTACGACGAGCAGTACTTC.

This clonotype was counted at least ten times. The V and J genes are TRBV11-3 and TRBJ2-1; the match to TRBD1 covers 9 bases. CDR3 length: 16 amino acids. Germline V gene data show CDR1 as SGHNT and CDR2 as YENEEA. The V gene end was trimmed by 2 bases and the J gene end by 4 bases; junction bases not matched to a gene: 6. CDR3 in DNA: TGTGCCAGCAGCTTAACCGGGACAGGGTCGTACAATGAGCAGTTCTTC. This translates into CASSLTGTGSYNEQFF.

The chain uses TRBV11-1 and TRBJ2-7; D remains ambiguous. The CDR3 is 13 amino acids. CDR1 and CDR2 from the germline V gene are SGHAT and FQDESV (reference sequence). The V and J ends lost 6 bases and 4 bases respectively, with 13 bases between them. This CDR3 is CASRPSGRYEQYV. CDR3 DNA sequence: TGTGCCAGCAGACCGTCCGGGCGATACGAGCAGTACGTC.

The chain links TRBV25-1 to TRBJ2-5; 9 bases align to TRBD1. Germline loops: CDR1 MGHDK, CDR2 SYGVNS. The CDR3 length is 20 residues. The V and J ends lost 6 bases and 4 bases, in that order; junction bases with no gene match: 24. CDR3: CASSPSSEDRGRGFGETQYF. In DNA, the CDR3 is TGTGCCAGCAGCCCCTCGAGTGAGGACAGGGGAAGGGGGTTCGGAGAGACCCAGTACTTC.

This clonotype was recorded at least ten times. V is TRBV7-6 and J is TRBJ2-3, with TRBD2 identical over 15 bases. CDR1 and CDR2 from the germline V gene are SGHVS and FNYEAQ. The CDR3 runs to 19 residues. Trimming at V came to 4 bases and at J to 2 bases, leaving 10 bases not matched to a gene. CDR3: CASSSRPGTSGGPTDTQYF. As DNA, the CDR3 is TGTGCCAGCAGCTCGCGTCCCGGGACTAGCGGGGGGCCCACAGATACGCAGTATTTT. The full variable domain, rest sourced from reference TRBV7-6 and TRBJ2-3, is GAGVSQSPRYKVTKRGQDVALRCDPISGHVSLYWYRQALGQGPEFLTYFNYEAQQDKSGLPNDRFSAERPEGSISTLTIQRTEQRDSAMYRCASSSRPGTSGGPTDTQYFGPGTRLTVL.

The chain carries TRBV2 and TRBJ1-5, with D possibly TRBD1 on 5 matching bases. This CDR3 is 16 amino acids long. V was clipped by 2 bases and J by 0 bases, with 11 bases between them. CDR1 is SNHLY and CDR2 is FYNNEI in the germline V gene. The CDR3 region is CASSESGTYSNQPQHF. The CDR3 nucleotides read TGTGCCAGCAGTGAATCCGGGACGTATAGCAATCAGCCCCAGCATTTT.

J is TRBJ2-1 and V is TRBV5-5, with 7 bases fitting TRBD2. This CDR3 is 16 amino acids long. V shed 4 bases and J 5 bases; nucleotides not matched to a gene: 12. Germline-derived CDR1 and CDR2 are SGHKS and YYEKEE (reference sequence). CDR3 region: CASSRKVERGNNEQFF. In DNA, the CDR3 is TGTGCCAGCAGCAGGAAGGTCGAGCGGGGAAACAATGAGCAGTTCTTC.

The V and J genes are TRBV27 and TRBJ1-5, with D possibly being TRBD1 (5 bases). The CDR3 is 14 amino acids. Germline V gene data show CDR1 as MNHEY and CDR2 as SMNVEV (reference sequence). V lost 5 bases and J 3 bases, leaving 11 bases between the germline ends. The CDR3 reads CASSPGGLNQPQHF. DNA for the CDR3: TGTGCCAGCAGTCCGGGGGGACTCAATCAGCCCCAGCATTTT.

This rearrangement joins TRBV20-1 to TRBJ1-2; D is possibly TRBD1 (5 bases). Germline-derived CDR1 and CDR2 are DFQATT and SNEGSKA (reference sequence). The CDR3 is made up of 16 amino acids. V gave up 3 bases and J gave up 2 bases, with 19 bases separating them. The CDR3 loop is CSARGHQGPGNYGYTF. For the CDR3, the DNA is TGCAGTGCTAGGGGGCACCAGGGTCCGGGAAACTATGGCTACACCTTC.

This clonotype came up a few times. The chain combines TRBV6-1 with TRBJ2-1; D is possibly TRBD2 (6 bases). The CDR3 has 13 amino acids. Germline CDR1 reads MNHNS; CDR2 reads SASEGT. The V end was cut by 6 bases, the J end by 9 bases, with 15 bases between. DNA of the CDR3: TGTGCCAGCAGATGGGGGGAGTTCAGTGAGCAGTTCTTC. Translating gives CASRWGEFSEQFF.

This clonotype has more than one count but fewer than ten. The chain links TRBV12-3 or TRBV12-4 to TRBJ2-5; TRBD2 aligns across 10 bases. This CDR3 has 13 residues. Trimming at V came to 7 bases and at J to 5 bases, leaving 4 bases not matched to a gene. CDR3 DNA sequence: TGTGCCAGCAAAAGCGGGGGGGCGGAGACCCAGTACTTC. As protein: CASKSGGAETQYF.

The V gene is TRBV9, the J gene TRBJ1-5; D gene ambiguous. From germline, CDR1 is SGDLS and CDR2 YYNGEE. Trimming took off 3 bases at V and 0 bases at J, with 7 bases between the two ends. The CDR3 has 14 amino acids. The CDR3 DNA reads as TGTGCCAGCAGCGCCCAGGATAGCAATCAGCCCCAGCATTTT. As protein: CASSAQDSNQPQHF.

This clonotype was counted a few times. The CDR3 region has the DNA TGTGCCAGCAGTGATTGGGACGTCTATGGGACTAGCGGGGAGACCCAGTACTTC. Its translation is CASSDWDVYGTSGETQYF. The V gene is TRBV6-1, the J gene TRBJ2-5; 12 bases map to TRBD2. The V gene's germline CDR1 is MNHNS and CDR2 SASEGT. The CDR3 runs 18 residues. V shed 3 bases and J 5 bases; nucleotides not matched to a gene: 13.

The chain links TRBV7-9 to TRBJ2-1; 9 nucleotides agree with TRBD2. V lost 1 base and J lost 0; bases outside the gene matches: 7. The CDR3 covers 18 residues. Germline values: CDR1 SEHNR, CDR2 FQNEAQ (reference sequence). The CDR3 DNA sequence: TGTGCCAGCAGCTTAGAAGCGGGGGGCCTCTCCTCCTACAATGAGCAGTTCTTC. This gives the protein CASSLEAGGLSSYNEQFF.

The chain links TRBV4-1 to TRBJ2-7, with D possibly being TRBD2 (5 bases). Germline V gives CDR1 MGHRA, CDR2 YSYEKL. CDR3 length: 13 amino acids. Trimming removed 0 bases from V and 2 bases from J, with 5 bases in between. The CDR3, as DNA: TGCGCCAGCAGCCAAGACGGGACCTACGAGCAGTACGTC. Amino acids: CASSQDGTYEQYV.

This clonotype has a single count. This sequence may be a read error, since a much larger clone differs from it by one base. This rearrangement joins TRBV6-5 to TRBJ2-7, with TRBD1 as a possible D gene (6 bases). Deletions cut 6 bases from V and 4 bases from J, with 13 bases between. The CDR3 length is 13 residues. Germline CDR1 and CDR2: MNHEY and SVGAGI. The CDR3 protein is CASRGAEPYEQYF. CDR3 coding DNA: TGTGCCAGCAGGGGGGCGGAACCTTACGAGCAGTACTTC.

This clonotype was seen a few times. The chain carries TRBV27 and TRBJ2-3; 10 nucleotides match TRBD2. This CDR3 contains 15 residues. V dropped 5 bases and J dropped 1; count of bases not matched to a gene: 3. Per germline, CDR1 MNHEY and CDR2 SMNVEV (reference sequence). CDR3 DNA: TGTGCCAGCAGTACTAGCGGGGTGCGCACAGATACGCAGTATTTT. This translates into CASSTSGVRTDTQYF.

This clonotype was seen repeatedly, ten times or more. V and J are TRBV15 and TRBJ2-1, with TRBD1 matching 8 bases. J gave up 2 bases and V 3 bases, and 3 bases lay outside the gene matches. CDR1 is LNHNV, CDR2 YYDKDF, per germline (reference sequence). The CDR3 loop spans 15 amino acids. The DNA of the CDR3 is TGTGCCACCAGCAGGGGGACAGGTCCCTACAATGAGCAGTTCTTC. It encodes CATSRGTGPYNEQFF.

This clonotype was picked up a small number of times. V usage is TRBV27 and J usage is TRBJ2-5, with 9 bases that match TRBD2. Looked up from germline, CDR1 is MNHEY and CDR2 is SMNVEV (reference sequence). This CDR3 has 15 residues. With 6 bases clipped from V and 4 bases from J, the junction kept 9 bases outside the gene matches. DNA of the CDR3: TGTGCCAGCAGCCTGATTAGCGGGGGAGGAGAGACCCAGTACTTC. It yields the protein CASSLISGGGETQYF.

The rearrangement links TRBV27 to TRBJ1-1, with D unresolved. The V gene's germline CDR1 is MNHEY and CDR2 SMNVEV (reference sequence). V shed 10 bases and J shed 7 bases, with 7 bases lying between them. The CDR3 is made up of 9 amino acids. CDR3 loop: CAKTGEAFF. For the CDR3, the DNA is TGTGCCAAGACGGGTGAAGCTTTCTTT.

The V and J genes are TRBV20-1 and TRBJ1-1; D not resolved. This CDR3 comprises 15 residues. Looked up from germline, CDR1 is DFQATT and CDR2 is SNEGSKA (reference sequence). V shed 3 bases and J shed 1 base, with 15 bases lying between them. In DNA form, the CDR3 reads TGCAGTGCTAGGGTCGATTTCCCGGAGAACACTGAAGCTTTCTTT. It is translated as CSARVDFPENTEAFF.

This clonotype was observed at least ten times. The chain recombines TRBV7-2 with TRBJ1-1; D may be TRBD1 (6 bases). This CDR3 has 16 residues. Germline V lookup: CDR1 SGHTA, CDR2 FQGNSA. V dropped 5 bases and J dropped 6 bases, with 22 bases sitting between them. The DNA of the CDR3 is TGTGCCAGCAGCCTCCTTCAGGGGTGGTATAGTCCTGAAGCTTTCTTT. This translates into CASSLLQGWYSPEAFF.

This clonotype was seen only a few times. DNA of the CDR3: TGCGCCAGCAGCCAGGGGGACAGGGGGCAAGAGACCCAGTACTTC. Protein product: CASSQGDRGQETQYF. V is TRBV4-1 and J is TRBJ2-5, with TRBD1 identical over 11 bases. Germline CDR1 is MGHRA and CDR2 is YSYEKL. After removal of 3 bases from V and 2 bases from J, the junction contained 2 bases not matched to a gene. The CDR3 totals 15 residues.

This clonotype has a handful of counts. The chain couples TRBV7-9 to TRBJ1-1, with 8 bases lining up with TRBD1. The germline V gene has CDR1 SEHNR and CDR2 FQNEAQ (reference sequence). This CDR3 contains 13 residues. Trimming at V came to 5 bases and at J to 4 bases, leaving 3 bases not matched to a gene. Written as DNA, the CDR3 is TGTGCCAGCAGCGGGGACAGGTCCACTGAAGCTTTCTTT. This translates into CASSGDRSTEAFF.

The chain recombines TRBV6-6 with TRBJ1-5; 9 bases fit TRBD1. CDR1 MNHNY and CDR2 SVGAGI come from the germline V gene (reference sequence). The CDR3 runs to 14 residues. V lost 2 bases to trimming and J lost 7 bases; unmatched junction nucleotides: 3. The DNA of the CDR3 is TGTGCCAGCAGTTACCCGGGACAGGGACAGCCCCAGCATTTT. As protein: CASSYPGQGQPQHF.

This chain uses TRBV12-3 or TRBV12-4 with TRBJ1-1, with 7 bases aligning to TRBD1. V lost 0 bases and J lost 6; bases outside the gene matches: 13. The CDR3 is made up of 17 amino acids. For the CDR3, the DNA is TGTGCCAGCAGTTTAGCACCCCACGGACAGGTGGGCCCTGAAGCTTTCTTT. It specifies CASSLAPHGQVGPEAFF.

This clonotype was seen ten or more times. The V gene is TRBV7-6, the J gene TRBJ2-5, with TRBD1 matching over 8 bases. The CDR3 is made up of 16 amino acids. J gave up 5 bases and V 1 base, and 9 bases lay outside the gene matches. Germline V lookup: CDR1 SGHVS, CDR2 FNYEAQ. CDR3 in amino acids: CASSLGTWTGRETQYF. CDR3 bases: TGTGCCAGCAGCTTAGGGACTTGGACAGGGCGGGAGACCCAGTACTTC.